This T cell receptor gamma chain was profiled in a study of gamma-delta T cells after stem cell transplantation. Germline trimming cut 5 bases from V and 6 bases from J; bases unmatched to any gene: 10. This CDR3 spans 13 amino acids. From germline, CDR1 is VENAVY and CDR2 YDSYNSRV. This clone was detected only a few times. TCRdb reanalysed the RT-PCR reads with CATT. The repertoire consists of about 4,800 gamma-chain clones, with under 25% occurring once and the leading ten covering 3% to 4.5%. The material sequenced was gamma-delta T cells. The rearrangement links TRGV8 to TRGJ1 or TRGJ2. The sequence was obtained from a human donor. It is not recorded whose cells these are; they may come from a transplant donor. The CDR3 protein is CATWAREGYKKLF. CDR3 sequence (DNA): TGTGCCACCTGGGCTCGGGAGGGTTATAAGAAACTCTTT.